The present entry profiles one TCR beta chain with its context. Its antigen is still unknown. CDR3 length: 14 amino acids. The germline CDR1 and CDR2 sequences are SQVTM and ANQGSEA. The V end was cut by 5 bases, the J end by 7 bases, with 18 bases between. The data originate from a study of CD8+CD57+ T cells in acquired aplastic anemia. Profiling that covered TCR beta VDJ and CDR3 relied on genomic DNA as its template. TCRdb used MiXCR to reprocess the reads, holding one entry per CDR3 protein. This table holds some 170,000 distinct CDR3 sequences, 71% found once. For sequencing, patients were chosen who had shown expansion of CD8+CD57+ cells by flow cytometry. General study findings and limits: Patients and controls had in common some 30 CD8+ CDR3 sequences.

This TCR derives from a human donor with aplastic anemia. Sequenced sample: sorted CD4+, CD8+, or CD8+CD57+ T cells (not recorded which) from PBMCs. The rearrangement joins TRBV29-1 to TRBJ2-1; D may be TRBD1 or TRBD2 (6 bases each). Here the CDR3 DNA reads TGCAGCGTTACTCGACAGGACGCGGGGAATGAGCAGTTCTTC. It is translated as CSVTRQDAGNEQFF.